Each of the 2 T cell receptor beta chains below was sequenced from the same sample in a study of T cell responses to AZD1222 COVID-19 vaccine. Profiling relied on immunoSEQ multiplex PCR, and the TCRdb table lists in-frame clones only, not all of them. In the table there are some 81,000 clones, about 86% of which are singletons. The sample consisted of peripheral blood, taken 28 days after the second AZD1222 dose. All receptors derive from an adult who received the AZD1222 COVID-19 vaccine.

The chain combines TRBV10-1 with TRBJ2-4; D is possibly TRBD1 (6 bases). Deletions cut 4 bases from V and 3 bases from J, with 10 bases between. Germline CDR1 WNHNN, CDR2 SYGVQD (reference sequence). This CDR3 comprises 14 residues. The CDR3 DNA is TGCGCCAGCAGTGGGGGGCCGGACAAAAACATTCAGTACTTC. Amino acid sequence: CASSGGPDKNIQYF.

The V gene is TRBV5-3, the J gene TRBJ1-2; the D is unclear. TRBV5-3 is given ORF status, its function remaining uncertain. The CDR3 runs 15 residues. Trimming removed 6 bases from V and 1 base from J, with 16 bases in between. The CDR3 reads CARTHRRAYNYGYTF. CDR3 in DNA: TGTGCCAGAACTCATCGTCGAGCGTATAACTATGGCTACACCTTC.